This T cell receptor (beta chain) is drawn from a study of blood T cell repertoires in COVID-19. The study recruited people aged about 18 to 90 years across under 25 US areas. The method was immunoSEQ multiplex PCR; TCRdb's version includes in-frame clones alone and lacks a portion of them. The sample carries 200,000 or so clones, around 82% recorded once. The germline V gene has CDR1 MNHEY and CDR2 SVGAGI. CDR3 size: 15 residues. V was cut by 8 bases and J by 5 bases, with 19 bases left in between. Sequencing was done on a sample of PBMCs or T cells enriched from blood (not recorded which). The source is a man aged 35 to 55 who had recovered from COVID-19. The chain is built from TRBV6-5 and TRBJ2-1, with D perhaps matching TRBD2 (5 bases). The CDR3 sequence: CASVRPWRAHNEQFF. In DNA form, the CDR3 reads TGTGCCAGCGTCCGACCTTGGCGGGCTCACAATGAGCAGTTCTTC.